Sequencing of this T cell receptor (beta chain) was carried out in a study of cytomegalovirus exposure and HLA in healthy donors. PCR amplification relied on 60 Vbeta primers (plus 13 Jbeta primers). Profiling relied on immunoSEQ multiplex PCR, and the TCRdb table lists in-frame clones only, not all of them. The table includes about 80,000 clones, around 60% detected once. The V and J ends lost 6 bases and 1 base, in that order; junction bases with no gene match: 11. This CDR3 is built from 17 residues. CDR1 and CDR2 (germline): GTSNPN, SVGIG (reference sequence). V gene TRBV30 combines with J gene TRBJ2-3; TRBD2 matches 12 bases. This sequence was found in a male donor in good health and CMV-seropositive. Source material: PBMCs. CDR3 nucleotides: TGTGCCTGCCCCTTACTAGCGGGGGGCCTCCGCACAGATACGCAGTATTTT. It yields the protein CACPLLAGGLRTDTQYF.